The rows below give T cell receptor beta chains drawn from one sample of a study of blood T cell repertoires in COVID-19. The assay was immunoSEQ multiplex PCR, and TCRdb's table has in-frame clones only and misses some. The data show some 300,000 clones, 90% seen once. Sequencing was carried out using peripheral blood. The source is a woman in her forties with COVID-19, enrolled during active disease. CDR3s include the opening cysteine and the closing phenylalanine or tryptophan. The order of the fields is clone size, J gene, D gene, V gene, CDR3 protein, CDR3 DNA. D genes are given only for firm matches. Size is omitted from some rows. Given values are once, few, many or a class for expanded clones.

.	TRBJ2-7	TRBD1	TRBV7-9	CASSPSRDRVYEQYF	TGTGCCAGCAGCCCCAGCCGGGACAGGGTCTACGAGCAGTACTTC
.	TRBJ2-2	TRBD1	TRBV9	CASSRGLVTGELFF	TGTGCCAGCAGCAGGGGGCTGGTCACCGGGGAGCTGTTTTTT
.	TRBJ2-3	.	TRBV6-2/TRBV6-3	CASSARLRPQYF	TGTGCCAGCAGCGCTAGGCTTCGGCCGCAGTATTTT
.	TRBJ2-2	TRBD1	TRBV2	CASSPWGTDTGELFF	TGTGCCAGCAGCCCCTGGGGGACAGACACCGGGGAGCTGTTTTTT
.	TRBJ1-2	.	TRBV9	CASSVDLSLRGEGYTF	TGTGCCAGCAGCGTAGACCTATCTCTTAGGGGTGAGGGCTACACCTTC
.	TRBJ1-4	.	TRBV6-5	CASSYAWDKWEKLFF	TGTGCCAGCAGTTACGCTTGGGACAAATGGGAAAAACTGTTTTTT
.	TRBJ1-4	.	TRBV28	CASSPFRDGSEKLFF	TGTGCCAGCAGTCCCTTTCGCGATGGTAGTGAAAAACTGTTTTTT
.	TRBJ1-1	TRBD1	TRBV19	CASSIAQTGSKNEAFF	TGTGCCAGTAGTATAGCCCAGACAGGGTCTAAGAATGAAGCTTTCTTT
once	TRBJ2-7	TRBD1	TRBV27	CASSAAQTGFYEQYF	TGTGCCAGCAGTGCCGCCCAGACAGGGTTCTACGAGCAGTACTTC
.	TRBJ1-2	.	TRBV10-2	CASSEVRSIGYTF	TGCGCCAGCAGTGAAGTCAGGTCTATCGGCTACACCTTC
.	TRBJ1-2	TRBD1	TRBV6-5	CASSYSATGGYGYTF	TGTGCCAGCAGTTACTCCGCGACAGGGGGCTATGGCTACACCTTC
.	TRBJ1-5	TRBD1	TRBV7-9	CASSFDRAQPQHF	TGTGCCAGCAGCTTCGACAGGGCCCAACCCCAGCATTTT
.	TRBJ2-5	TRBD1	TRBV7-9	CASSSIRGRTKVTQYF	TGTGCCAGCAGCTCCATTAGGGGGCGAACCAAGGTGACCCAGTACTTC
once	TRBJ2-4	TRBD1	TRBV5-6	CASSLGTGTKNIQYF	TGTGCCAGCAGCTTGGGGACAGGGACCAAAAACATTCAGTACTTC
.	TRBJ1-1	.	TRBV28	CASSLGGLNTEAFF	TGTGCCAGCAGTTTAGGAGGGCTGAACACTGAAGCTTTCTTT
.	TRBJ1-2	TRBD1	TRBV11-3	CASSSRQGAHGYTF	TGTGCCAGCAGCTCCCGACAGGGGGCACATGGCTACACCTTC
.	TRBJ2-1	TRBD1	TRBV19	CASSFQGAGTYNEQFF	TGTGCCAGTAGTTTTCAGGGGGCGGGCACCTACAATGAGCAGTTCTTC
few	TRBJ1-5	.	TRBV10-3	CAIRQDSQPQHF	TGTGCCATCCGACAGGATTCCCAGCCCCAGCATTTT
.	TRBJ2-6	.	TRBV7-3	CASSLGTSPVLTF	TGTGCCAGCAGCTTAGGGACAAGCCCCGTCCTGACTTTC
once	TRBJ1-4	TRBD1	TRBV18	CASSPGQGMEKLFF	TGTGCCAGCTCACCCGGACAGGGGATGGAAAAACTGTTTTTT
once	TRBJ1-2	.	TRBV28	CASSLRGYGYTF	TGTGCCAGCAGTTTAAGGGGCTATGGCTACACCTTC
.	TRBJ2-7	.	TRBV28	CASSLEGTPSYEQYF	TGTGCCAGCAGTTTGGAAGGGACACCCTCCTACGAGCAGTACTTC
.	TRBJ2-2	.	TRBV27	CASRDSGNTGELFF	TGTGCCAGCAGAGATAGCGGGAACACCGGGGAGCTGTTTTTT
.	TRBJ1-3	TRBD1	TRBV9	CASSSRGPYSGNTIYF	TGTGCCAGCAGCTCTAGGGGGCCTTACTCTGGAAACACCATATATTTT
.	TRBJ1-6	TRBD1	TRBV7-9	CASSSQGGNSPLHF	TGTGCCAGCAGCTCCCAGGGGGGTAATTCACCCCTCCACTTT
.	TRBJ2-5	.	TRBV9	CASSVSTNQETQYF	TGTGCCAGCAGCGTTTCGACTAACCAAGAGACCCAGTACTTC
few	TRBJ2-2	.	TRBV4-3	CASSQAGTGELFF	TGCGCCAGCAGCCAAGCCGGCACCGGGGAGCTGTTTTTT
.	TRBJ1-4	TRBD1	TRBV9	CASSAQGARTNEKLFF	TGTGCCAGCAGCGCCCAGGGGGCTCGGACTAATGAAAAACTGTTTTTT
.	TRBJ1-1	.	TRBV5-1	CASSLDVVNTEAFF	TGCGCCAGCAGCTTGGATGTCGTTAACACTGAAGCTTTCTTT
.	TRBJ2-7	.	TRBV10-3	CAISLGERSSYEQYF	TGTGCCATCAGTCTAGGGGAAAGGAGCTCCTACGAGCAGTACTTC
.	TRBJ2-1	TRBD2	TRBV19	CASSPSGGPHNEQFF	TGTGCCAGTAGTCCAAGCGGGGGGCCCCACAATGAGCAGTTCTTC
.	TRBJ1-1	TRBD1	TRBV2	CASSGGRGKTMNTEAFF	TGTGCCAGCAGTGGCGGCAGGGGGAAGACTATGAACACTGAAGCTTTCTTT
.	TRBJ2-5	TRBD1	TRBV2	CASRGDRVSKTQYF	TGTGCCAGCAGAGGAGACAGGGTCAGTAAGACCCAGTACTTC
.	TRBJ2-4	TRBD2	TRBV5-4	CASSQGLAGVGAKNIQYF	TGTGCCAGCAGCCAGGGACTAGCGGGAGTTGGAGCCAAAAACATTCAGTACTTC
few	TRBJ1-1	.	TRBV3-1/TRBV3-2	CASSQVVVSTEAFF	TGTGCCAGCAGCCAAGTCGTGGTGAGCACTGAAGCTTTCTTT
.	TRBJ2-5	.	TRBV28	CASSLGQGSGETQYF	TGTGCCAGCAGTTTGGGCCAGGGATCAGGGGAGACCCAGTACTTC
.	TRBJ1-1	.	TRBV3-1/TRBV3-2	CASSLRQTGTEAFF	TGTGCCAGCAGCCTTAGGCAGACGGGAACTGAAGCTTTCTTT
.	TRBJ1-1	.	TRBV5-4	CASSIMGGNTEAFF	TGTGCCAGCTCCATTATGGGGGGGAACACTGAAGCTTTCTTT
.	TRBJ1-2	TRBD1	TRBV28	CASRPSSGGLYGYTF	TGTGCCAGCAGGCCCTCCTCAGGGGGCCTCTATGGCTACACCTTC
.	TRBJ2-7	TRBD2	TRBV4-1	CASSQWTSGGPYEQYF	TGCGCTAGCAGCCAATGGACTAGCGGGGGACCCTACGAGCAGTACTTC
few	TRBJ2-1	.	TRBV11-3	CASSLDGTVSYNEQFF	TGTGCCAGCAGCTTAGACGGTACAGTCTCCTACAATGAGCAGTTCTTC
few	TRBJ2-2	.	TRBV29-1	CSVEPRAGELFF	TGCAGCGTTGAACCCAGGGCCGGGGAGCTGTTTTTT
.	TRBJ2-7	TRBD2	TRBV7-9	CASSLRLAGDHEQYF	TGTGCCAGCAGCCTCAGACTAGCGGGGGACCACGAGCAGTACTTC